Here is one T cell receptor (beta chain) with its context. Its antigen specificity is not known. No qualities accompany the bases; no much larger clone lies one base away. In Seattle, one collaborating source enrolled patients while the infection was active and tracked those patients longitudinally over the course of disease. Each collaborating institution followed its own protocols to collect whole blood in K2EDTA tubes. For TCRbeta analysis, collaborators shipped samples as frozen whole blood, isolated PBMCs, or DNA extracted from either of those sample types. Trimming removed 8 bases from V and 0 bases from J; the gene matches leave 6 bases unexplained. The germline V gene (reference sequence) provides CDR1 GTSNPN and CDR2 SVGIG. The CDR3 contains 13 residues, cysteine and phenylalanine counted. The CDR3 DNA has 39 bases and is translated from base 1. This sample was included in a study of blood T cell repertoires in COVID-19 (TCRdb year 2020). Concerning the study at large: Collaborator samples came from the United States, Italy and Spain and covered acute and convalescent phases of COVID-19. The material from the prospective study consisted of cDNA or gDNA derived from T cells, B-cell-depleted T cells, or PBMCs. The dataset comprised deeply sampled blood TCRbeta repertoires from subjects exposed to, actively infected with, or recovered from COVID-19. The repertoires were made available in a free public database intended to serve as a resource for research on the immune response to SARS-CoV-2. The samples were drawn from two sources: the first 160 participants of the ongoing ImmuneRACE study, and approximately 1,300 subjects contributed by 6 global collaborators. A de-identified subject ID, COVID-19 status, age in years and sex were almost always included in the sample metadata. HLA class I and class II types, where available, came from metadata supplied by the sample provider rather than from assay-based typing. Findings and caveats that apply to the study as a whole: The quantity of clinical and demographic metadata differed by source and by participant and was supplied without curation.

TCRbeta CDR3 regions were amplified from genomic DNA by means of the immunoSEQ Assay, a bias-controlled multiplex PCR. As for how the authors treated the data: Nucleated cell counts per sample were estimated from amplification of reference gene primers within the assay. To quantify the absolute abundance of each unique TCRbeta CDR3 rearrangement, sequence reads were collapsed and filtered. For each sample, productive Simpson clonality was calculated by taking the square root of Simpson's diversity index across productive rearrangements. TCRdb's version of the immuneACCESS table is confined to in-frame rearrangements and falls short of the full clone set. An unresolved V gene accounts for under half of the shortfall where checked; the remainder is of unknown origin. V and J calls and clone size are as listed in that table; D and trimming were resolved from the DNA. Here the sample has around 50,000 clones; around nine tenths occur a single time. Approximately 6% of the sample rests with the top ten.

The chain joins TRBV30 to TRBJ1-1, and 7 junctional nucleotides match TRBD1. The origin of this receptor is a woman in her fifties or sixties with COVID-19, enrolled during active disease. Sequenced: peripheral blood. The CDR3 loop reads CAHRQGMNTEAFF. The base sequence is TGTGCCCACAGACAGGGAATGAACACTGAAGCTTTCTTT. With all but the CDR3 taken from the reference TRBV30 and TRBJ1-1 genes, the full variable domain is: SQTIHQWPATLVQPVGSPLSLECTVEGTSNPNLYWYRQAAGRGLQLLFYSVGIGQISSEVPQNLSASRPQDRQFILSSKKLLLSDSGFYLCAHRQGMNTEAFFGQGTRLTVV.